This T cell receptor beta chain stems from a study of Ad26.COV2.S vaccination and SARS-CoV-2 variants. Germline values: CDR1 ENHRY, CDR2 SYGVKD. This CDR3 spans 11 amino acids. Trimming took off 10 bases at V and 4 bases at J, with 11 bases between the two ends. Sequencing used immunoSEQ multiplex PCR; TCRdb keeps in-frame clones, though not all of them. The table includes about 460,000 clones, 89% detected once. Treatment specified: 19 received Ad26.COV2.S at low or high dose, single or two shots; about 5 received placebo; per-sample allocation not given. The investigators took samples on day 63 after the first vaccine or placebo injection.

The sample in question was peripheral blood, obtained in a trial of Ad26.COV2.S vaccine versus placebo. The clonotype was recovered from a person between 18 and 65 years old who received the Ad26.COV2.S COVID-19 vaccine or a placebo. V gene TRBV10-3 combines with J gene TRBJ2-7; D is uncertain. CDR3 sequence: CATPQPYEQYF. CDR3 DNA sequence: TGTGCCACCCCACAGCCGTACGAGCAGTACTTC.